This is a list of T cell receptor beta chains from one sample in a study of chemoradiotherapy in HPV16-positive cancers. The table came from immunoSEQ multiplex PCR; TCRdb's copy has only in-frame clones and leaves some out. Of 30,000 to 50,000 clones detected, around 82% appear once; the ten largest clones hold under 5.5%. The sample consisted of blood, taken from a patient who underwent chemoradiotherapy. The origin of the receptors is a human donor with HPV-associated anogenital cancer. Each CDR3 is given with its conserved first and last residue. A D gene is named only where the DNA matches it firmly. For some rows the clone size is stated as once, few or many, or as a class when expanded; others skip it.

v_gene: TRBV5-1; j_gene: TRBJ1-4; abundance: NA; d_gene: NA; CDR3aa: CASSGGQGSTNEKLFF; CDR3nt: TGCGCCAGCAGCGGGGGTCAGGGGAGCACTAATGAAAAACTGTTTTTT
v_gene: TRBV5-1; j_gene: TRBJ1-1; abundance: few; d_gene: TRBD1; CDR3aa: CASSLGGQGARAFF; CDR3nt: TGCGCCAGCAGCTTGGGGGGACAGGGGGCGCGAGCTTTCTTT
v_gene: TRBV1; j_gene: TRBJ2-7; abundance: NA; d_gene: NA; CDR3aa: CTSSQGKYRRYEQYF; CDR3nt: TGCACCAGCAGCCAAGGTAAGTACCGTCGGTACGAGCAGTACTTC
v_gene: TRBV19; j_gene: TRBJ2-7; abundance: NA; d_gene: NA; CDR3aa: CASSMVGYEQYF; CDR3nt: TGTGCCAGTAGTATGGTCGGTTACGAGCAGTACTTC
v_gene: TRBV19; j_gene: TRBJ2-1; abundance: NA; d_gene: TRBD2; CDR3aa: CASSFWTSGGEEQFF; CDR3nt: TGTGCCAGTAGTTTCTGGACTAGCGGGGGGGAAGAGCAGTTCTTC
v_gene: TRBV6-1; j_gene: TRBJ1-3; abundance: few; d_gene: NA; CDR3aa: CASSDSAWDSGNTIYF; CDR3nt: TGTGCCAGCAGTGATAGTGCGTGGGACTCTGGAAACACCATATATTTT
v_gene: TRBV6-6; j_gene: TRBJ1-3; abundance: NA; d_gene: NA; CDR3aa: CASSPLRTDSGNTIYF; CDR3nt: TGTGCCAGCAGCCCCCTCCGGACGGACTCTGGAAACACCATATATTTT
v_gene: TRBV11-3; j_gene: TRBJ2-7; abundance: few; d_gene: NA; CDR3aa: CASSSQGGYEQYF; CDR3nt: TGTGCCAGCAGCTCCCAGGGGGGGTACGAGCAGTACTTC
v_gene: TRBV7-2; j_gene: TRBJ1-4; abundance: NA; d_gene: NA; CDR3aa: CASSRQPWDEKLFF; CDR3nt: TGTGCCAGCAGCCGACAGCCCTGGGATGAAAAACTGTTTTTT
v_gene: TRBV7-2; j_gene: TRBJ2-7; abundance: NA; d_gene: NA; CDR3aa: CASSLGEVSYEQYF; CDR3nt: TGTGCCAGCAGCTTAGGTGAGGTTTCCTACGAGCAGTACTTC
v_gene: TRBV29-1; j_gene: TRBJ2-7; abundance: NA; d_gene: NA; CDR3aa: CSVVRADPGAMQYF; CDR3nt: TGCAGCGTTGTTCGAGCAGACCCAGGGGCAATGCAGTACTTC
v_gene: TRBV30; j_gene: TRBJ2-7; abundance: NA; d_gene: TRBD1; CDR3aa: CAWTVIGTGAEQYF; CDR3nt: TGTGCCTGGACCGTTATCGGGACAGGGGCCGAGCAGTACTTC
v_gene: TRBV18; j_gene: TRBJ1-1; abundance: NA; d_gene: NA; CDR3aa: CASSPTEANTEAFF; CDR3nt: TGTGCCAGCTCACCCACGGAGGCTAACACTGAAGCTTTCTTT
v_gene: TRBV13; j_gene: TRBJ2-7; abundance: NA; d_gene: NA; CDR3aa: CASSSQGTEQYF; CDR3nt: TGTGCCAGCAGTTCACAGGGTACCGAGCAGTACTTC
v_gene: TRBV5-1; j_gene: TRBJ1-1; abundance: NA; d_gene: TRBD1; CDR3aa: CASSEGTGDNTEAFF; CDR3nt: TGCGCCAGCAGCGAGGGGACAGGCGATAACACTGAAGCTTTCTTT
v_gene: TRBV5-1; j_gene: TRBJ2-7; abundance: few; d_gene: NA; CDR3aa: CASSLDREFYEQYF; CDR3nt: TGCGCCAGCAGCTTGGACAGGGAGTTCTACGAGCAGTACTTC
v_gene: TRBV11-3; j_gene: TRBJ2-1; abundance: NA; d_gene: TRBD2; CDR3aa: CASSDFLAGGLVNEQFF; CDR3nt: TGTGCCAGCAGCGACTTCCTAGCGGGGGGTCTCGTCAATGAGCAGTTCTTC
v_gene: TRBV7-3; j_gene: TRBJ2-1; abundance: NA; d_gene: TRBD1; CDR3aa: CASSLTGPQFF; CDR3nt: TGTGCCAGCAGCCTGACAGGGCCGCAGTTCTTC
v_gene: TRBV7-7; j_gene: TRBJ2-2; abundance: NA; d_gene: NA; CDR3aa: CASSLDRSNTGELFF; CDR3nt: TGTGCCAGCAGCTTAGATCGGAGCAACACCGGGGAGCTGTTTTTT
v_gene: TRBV27; j_gene: TRBJ2-7; abundance: NA; d_gene: TRBD1; CDR3aa: CASRTAGQGAFYEQYF; CDR3nt: TGTGCCAGCAGAACCGCTGGACAGGGGGCCTTCTACGAGCAGTACTTC
v_gene: TRBV7-6; j_gene: TRBJ1-3; abundance: NA; d_gene: NA; CDR3aa: CASSLGGHLSGNTIYF; CDR3nt: TGTGCCAGCAGCTTAGGGGGGCATCTCTCTGGAAACACCATATATTTT
v_gene: TRBV5-6; j_gene: TRBJ2-5; abundance: NA; d_gene: TRBD2; CDR3aa: CASSFKRGGFGETQYF; CDR3nt: TGTGCCAGCAGCTTTAAGCGGGGGGGCTTTGGTGAGACCCAGTACTTC
v_gene: TRBV6-6; j_gene: TRBJ1-1; abundance: NA; d_gene: TRBD1; CDR3aa: CASSYPGQGDEAFF; CDR3nt: TGTGCCAGCAGTTACCCAGGACAGGGGGATGAAGCTTTCTTT
v_gene: TRBV2; j_gene: TRBJ2-1; abundance: few; d_gene: TRBD1; CDR3aa: CASSGYQTGGNEQFF; CDR3nt: TGTGCCAGCAGTGGATACCAAACAGGGGGCAATGAGCAGTTCTTC
v_gene: TRBV6-1; j_gene: TRBJ1-5; abundance: NA; d_gene: NA; CDR3aa: CASSERGGKQPQHF; CDR3nt: TGTGCCAGCAGTGAACGTGGAGGGAAGCAGCCCCAGCATTTT
v_gene: TRBV30; j_gene: TRBJ1-1; abundance: once; d_gene: TRBD1; CDR3aa: CACRTGKNTEAFF; CDR3nt: TGTGCCTGCCGGACAGGGAAAAACACTGAAGCTTTCTTT
v_gene: TRBV5-6; j_gene: TRBJ1-4; abundance: NA; d_gene: NA; CDR3aa: CASSLGTWGEKLFF; CDR3nt: TGTGCCAGCAGCTTGGGGACCTGGGGGGAAAAACTGTTTTTT
v_gene: TRBV12-5; j_gene: TRBJ1-6; abundance: NA; d_gene: NA; CDR3aa: CASAEVSGNYNSPLHF; CDR3nt: TGTGCTAGTGCAGAGGTATCAGGCAACTATAATTCACCCCTCCACTTT
v_gene: TRBV5-1; j_gene: TRBJ2-2; abundance: NA; d_gene: TRBD1; CDR3aa: CASRPQGAPNTGELFF; CDR3nt: TGCGCCAGCAGACCTCAGGGGGCCCCGAACACCGGGGAGCTGTTTTTT
v_gene: TRBV11-2; j_gene: TRBJ2-3; abundance: NA; d_gene: NA; CDR3aa: CASSLGSIGGHTQYF; CDR3nt: TGTGCCAGCAGCTTAGGATCCATTGGGGGCCATACGCAGTATTTT
v_gene: TRBV6-5; j_gene: TRBJ1-2; abundance: NA; d_gene: NA; CDR3aa: CASSYRGDGYTF; CDR3nt: TGTGCCAGCAGTTATAGAGGGGACGGCTACACCTTC
v_gene: TRBV29-1; j_gene: TRBJ2-5; abundance: NA; d_gene: NA; CDR3aa: CSVGQKEETQYF; CDR3nt: TGCAGCGTTGGGCAGAAAGAAGAGACCCAGTACTTC
v_gene: TRBV7-2; j_gene: TRBJ2-7; abundance: NA; d_gene: NA; CDR3aa: CASSLDRDQAEQYF; CDR3nt: TGTGCCAGCAGCTTAGATCGGGATCAGGCCGAGCAGTACTTC
v_gene: TRBV27; j_gene: TRBJ2-1; abundance: NA; d_gene: TRBD1; CDR3aa: CASSSDRSSYNEQFF; CDR3nt: TGTGCCAGCAGTTCGGACAGGAGCTCCTACAATGAGCAGTTCTTC
v_gene: TRBV9; j_gene: TRBJ1-1; abundance: NA; d_gene: NA; CDR3aa: CASSPHSLSEPNTEAFF; CDR3nt: TGTGCCAGCAGCCCCCACTCTTTAAGTGAGCCGAACACTGAAGCTTTCTTT
v_gene: TRBV7-9; j_gene: TRBJ2-7; abundance: NA; d_gene: NA; CDR3aa: CASSPTDKREQYF; CDR3nt: TGTGCCAGCAGCCCGACGGACAAGCGTGAGCAGTACTTC
v_gene: TRBV7-3; j_gene: TRBJ2-7; abundance: NA; d_gene: NA; CDR3aa: CASSFSGNSYEQYF; CDR3nt: TGTGCCAGCAGCTTTTCAGGGAATTCCTACGAGCAGTACTTC